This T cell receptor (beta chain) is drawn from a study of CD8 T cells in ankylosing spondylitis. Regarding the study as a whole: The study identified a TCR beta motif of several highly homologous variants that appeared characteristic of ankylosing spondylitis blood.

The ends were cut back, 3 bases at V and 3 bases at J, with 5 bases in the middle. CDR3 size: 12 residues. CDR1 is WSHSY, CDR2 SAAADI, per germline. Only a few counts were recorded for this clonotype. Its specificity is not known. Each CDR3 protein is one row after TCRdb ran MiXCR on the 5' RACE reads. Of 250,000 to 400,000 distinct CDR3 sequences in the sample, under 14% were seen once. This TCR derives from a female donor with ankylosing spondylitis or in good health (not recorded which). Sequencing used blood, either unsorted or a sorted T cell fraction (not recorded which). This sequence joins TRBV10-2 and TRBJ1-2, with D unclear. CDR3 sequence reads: CASSERDYGYTF. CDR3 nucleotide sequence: TGCGCCAGCAGTGAACGGGACTATGGCTACACCTTC.